This TCR beta chain was identified during a study of cytomegalovirus exposure and HLA in healthy donors. PCR amplification relied on 60 Vbeta primers (plus 13 Jbeta primers). Original handling: Later work found roughly 80 million unique TCR beta chains, with about 10 million shared. The table came from immunoSEQ multiplex PCR; TCRdb's copy has only in-frame clones and leaves some out. V and J calls and clone size are those listed in that table; D and trimming were worked out from the DNA. The sample includes some 100,000 clones, about four fifths seen only once; the top ten take around 3.5%. The V and J ends lost 7 bases and 1 base, in that order; junction bases with no gene match: 11. Germline V gene data show CDR1 as SGHVS and CDR2 as FNYEAQ. The CDR3 covers 16 residues.

The sequencing sample was made of PBMCs. This clonotype originated in a male donor in good health and CMV-seropositive. The chain recombines TRBV7-6 with TRBJ1-1; 8 bases map to TRBD1. The DNA of the CDR3 is TGTGCCAGCACCGTACGCGGACAGGGTTCGAACACTGAAGCTTTCTTT. Encoded protein: CASTVRGQGSNTEAFF.